This paragraph covers one T cell receptor beta chain sequence. Its antigen is not known. V was clipped by 2 bases and J by 1 base, with 8 bases between them. The CDR3 covers 15 residues. CDR1 MNHEY and CDR2 SVGAGI come from the germline V gene. Sorting of CD4+ and CD8+ T cells was performed on PBMCs. The record originates from a study of CD8+ T cells in alopecia areata. Study observations and caveats: Alphabeta T cells residing in normal skin are also sequenced in scalp samples. Across lesional scalp, and particularly alopecia totalis/universalis, clonality surpassed that of normal scalp.

cDNA reverse transcribed from extracted RNA served as the sequencing template. Method: immunoSEQ multiplex PCR; TCRdb's copy keeps in-frame clones and lacks some. This sample has 170,000 or so clones, with around three fifths found just once. The sequenced sample was CD4+ T cells sorted from blood, obtained at week 0. This sequence was found in a human donor with alopecia areata. The chain links TRBV6-5 to TRBJ2-2; no clear D. The DNA of the CDR3 is TGTGCCAGCAGTTACCTGGCGGTGAACACCGGGGAGCTGTTTTTT. Translating it yields CASSYLAVNTGELFF.